This record covers a single T cell receptor (beta chain). Its antigen is still unknown. The input lacks base qualities; no much larger clone sits a single base away. This record belongs to a study of PD-1 blockade in classical Hodgkin lymphoma (dated by TCRdb to between 2020 and 2021). Study-level background: Nivolumab dosing was 3 mg/kg intravenously every 2 weeks, continuing until either disease progression or unacceptable toxicity. The study used CyTOF and TCR beta sequencing to define a peripheral blood immune signature of response to PD-1 blockade in classical Hodgkin lymphoma. The study at large found these results: Newly diagnosed patients were reported to have lower baseline TCR diversity than healthy donors, and relapsed/refractory patients were reported to have lower baseline TCR diversity still. Trial patients with a complete response had baseline diversity similar to that of newly diagnosed patients, while partial responders and progressors had significantly lower diversity. A significant rise by C4D1 was seen in CD4+ but not CD8+ TCR diversity (p=0.0027 vs p=0.16), with the rise being most apparent in complete responders (p=0.02). The study was limited to a single clinical trial cohort, and causes of repertoire differences, possibly disease activity or prior therapy, remained undefined. Patients starting nivolumab less than 1 year after ASCT had lower diversity and were excluded from later analyses to avoid confounding by immune reconstitution.

Reading from cysteine to phenylalanine, the CDR3 counts 15 amino acids. CDR3 DNA is the only sequence kept; it has 45 bases, read in frame from the first base. The germline V gene encodes CDR1 LGHNA and CDR2 YSLEER. Compared with germline, V lacks 0 bases and J lacks 6 bases; bases without a gene match: 4. The Qiagen DNeasy kit was used to extract genomic DNA both from unsorted PBMCs and from the negatively selected CD4+ and CD8+ fractions. TCR beta CDR3 regions were amplified by immunoSEQ multiplex PCR using primers annealing to V and J segments. A synthetic immune receptor repertoire was used to minimize amplification bias, and remaining bias was computationally removed after sequencing. Per the source publication's procedure: Repertoire diversity was quantified as the Shannon entropy index using custom Python scripts. Unsorted, CD4+ and CD8+ repertoires were analyzed separately, except in combined analyses where CD4+ and CD8+ sequences were merged in silico. Clonal expansion was defined as at least a 2-fold frequency increase after treatment relative to C1D1, with a pseudocount of 0.5 for undetected baseline clones. Clones with 0 or 1 copy at C1D1 were classified as singleton clones, and clones with 2 or more copies were classified as non-singleton clones. Clones expanded in unsorted samples were labelled as CD4+, CD8+ or unknown by matching protein sequences in sorted samples from the same patient. Wilcoxon tests were applied to paired samples to test diversity changes from C1D1 to C4D1. As stored in TCRdb, this immuneACCESS dataset retains in-frame rearrangements with V and J assigned. A fraction of the clones does not appear; measured against another copy, unresolved V genes explain less than half of the discrepancy, and the remainder lacks a known reason. Clone size and the V and J calls come from that table; the DNA yielded D and trimming. This sample has some 31,000 clones in its table, and roughly 70% of those were observed once. About 3.3% of the sample is in the top ten clones.

This sample's time point label indicates: cycle 2 day 1 (C2D1) of nivolumab. All trial patients had relapsed after autologous stem cell transplantation, with cohorts A, B and C differing in prior brentuximab vedotin exposure. The trial cohort comprised roughly 50 patients with relapsed/refractory classical Hodgkin lymphoma whose best overall responses were complete response, partial response or progressive disease. In the multi-cohort phase II CheckMate 205 trial, trial patients received single-agent nivolumab. An independent review committee assessed best overall response by applying the 2007 International Working Group response criteria. Trial PBMCs were collected just before the start of nivolumab (C1D1) and during therapy at cycle 2 day 1 and cycle 4 day 1. Peripheral blood was collected in 8 mL Vacutainer Cell Preparation Tubes, from which PBMCs were isolated by centrifugation and then cryopreserved.

The sequenced sample was peripheral blood mononuclear cells (PBMCs), obtained before the second cycle of nivolumab. This TCR was sampled from a human donor with classical Hodgkin lymphoma. The chain joins TRBV4-3 to TRBJ1-1; 10 bases in the middle match TRBD1. The CDR3 protein sequence reads: CASSQEGQGLPEAFF. The DNA sequence follows: TGCGCCAGCAGCCAAGAGGGACAGGGGCTTCCTGAAGCTTTCTTT.